Below, 9 T cell receptor beta chains from the same sample are listed, as sequenced in a study of regulatory T cells in long-lasting Graves disease. The time point here: newly diagnosed GD, antithyroid drugs for less than 3 months. Researchers made the TCR library from RNA that was extracted from PBMCs. Assembly of TCR beta libraries relied on iRepertoire HTBI primers together with Arm-PCR of CDR3 regions. TCRdb re-derived calls from the multiplex PCR reads in MiXCR, one entry per CDR3 protein. The sample contains hundreds of thousands of distinct CDR3 sequences, over 15% of which appear only once. The same data also contributed to another study, on T cells in Graves' hyperthyroidism and ophthalmopathy.

The specimen was peripheral blood mononuclear cells (PBMCs), collected at new diagnosis, from a patient treated with antithyroid drugs. These receptor sequences come from a man in his forties or fifties with Graves disease.

This chain connects TRBV11-1 to TRBJ2-5; TRBD2 might be the D (6 bases). Trimming removed 5 bases at V and 5 bases at J, with 21 bases between. The CDR3 spans 16 residues. Germline V gives CDR1 SGHAT, CDR2 FQDESV (reference sequence). CDR3 region: CASSPQLGTGGETQYF. CDR3 DNA sequence: TGTGCCAGCAGCCCACAGTTGGGGACCGGAGGGGAGACCCAGTACTTC.

This clonotype was observed a handful of times. V usage is TRBV5-4 and J usage is TRBJ2-5; possibly TRBD2 for D (6 bases). V shed 10 bases and J shed 0 bases, with 10 bases lying between them. The CDR3 is 12 amino acids. Germline lookup yields CDR1 SGHNT and CDR2 YYREEE (reference sequence). The CDR3 DNA follows: TGTGCCGGGGGGACGAACCAAGAGACCCAGTACTTC. As protein: CAGGTNQETQYF.

This clonotype was counted many times. V and J are TRBV7-2 and TRBJ2-5, with TRBD2 matching over 14 bases. This CDR3 comprises 17 residues. CDR1 is SGHTA, CDR2 FQGNSA, per germline. V was clipped by 6 bases and J by 0 bases; unmatched bases: 6. The CDR3 DNA follows: TGTGCCAGCAGGGTGGGACTAGCGGGGGTGTACCAAGAGACCCAGTACTTC. The encoded protein is CASRVGLAGVYQETQYF.

There are a few counts of this clonotype. This may be a read error, as it is one base from a much larger clone. This CDR3 is missing its conserved last phenylalanine or tryptophan, likely due to a read error. V and J are TRBV11-2 and TRBJ1-1, with no clear D. Trimming left V 5 bases short and J 4 bases short, with 17 bases between. The CDR3 is 15 amino acids. CDR1 and CDR2 from the germline V gene are SGHAT and FQNNGV. The CDR3 sequence is CASSRNSNSATEAFS. Here the CDR3 DNA reads TGTGCCAGCAGCCGCAACTCGAATTCGGCCACTGAAGCTTTCTCT.

This clonotype was recorded many times. The gene calls are TRBV15 and TRBJ2-3; D ambiguous. The CDR3 runs to 16 residues. Germline assignment: CDR1 LNHNV and CDR2 YYDKDF (reference sequence). With 0 bases removed from V and 2 bases from J, the gap between germline ends came to 12 bases. The CDR3 nucleotides read TGTGCCACCAGCAGAGAGTACGTGCCATACACAGATACGCAGTATTTT. Protein: CATSREYVPYTDTQYF.

Many counts were recorded for this clonotype. This chain connects TRBV20-1 to TRBJ1-6; possibly TRBD1 for D (5 bases). The CDR3 totals 18 residues. Per the germline V gene, CDR1 is DFQATT and CDR2 is SNEGSKA (reference sequence). V lost 5 bases, J lost 2 bases, and 22 bases lay in between. The CDR3 nucleotides are TGCAGTGCTCAAATTCGGCCGGGGAGGGGAGCCTATAATTCACCCCTCCACTTT. Translated, it gives CSAQIRPGRGAYNSPLHF.

Regarding this clonotype: A read error is possible here, since a much larger clone lies one base away. This rearrangement joins TRBV7-9 to TRBJ2-2, with D perhaps matching TRBD2 (6 bases). Germline CDR1 and CDR2: SEHNR and FQNEAQ (reference sequence). V lost 2 bases, J lost 0 bases, and 19 bases lay in between. This CDR3 is built from 19 residues. CDR3 residues: CASSLSSDGGPANTGELFF. In DNA, the CDR3 is TGTGCCAGCAGCTTATCCTCGGACGGGGGTCCCGCGAACACCGGGGAGCTGTTTTTT.

This clonotype has at least ten counts. The chain carries TRBV3-1 and TRBJ1-5, with D possibly TRBD1 on 6 matching bases. V was trimmed by 4 bases and J by 6 bases, leaving 10 bases between them. This CDR3 is built from 13 residues. Germline V lookup: CDR1 LGHDT, CDR2 YNNKEL (reference sequence). The CDR3 region is CASSLTGTQPQHF. For the CDR3, the DNA is TGTGCCAGCAGCCTAACAGGGACTCAGCCCCAGCATTTT.

This clonotype was seen ten or more times. The chain has TRBV7-9 and TRBJ1-1, with D tentatively TRBD1 (5 bases). The germline V and J ends were trimmed by 5 bases and 3 bases, with 13 bases remaining between them. The CDR3 is made up of 14 amino acids. CDR1 is SEHNR and CDR2 is FQNEAQ in the germline V gene (reference sequence). The CDR3 DNA reads as TGTGCCAGCAGCAACAGGCTGGCTGACACTGAAGCTTTCTTT. Its translation is CASSNRLADTEAFF.